The rows below give T cell receptor beta chains drawn from one sample of a study of CD4 and CD8 cells across lung adenocarcinoma regions. TCRdb analysed the PCR reads with MiXCR anew, one entry per CDR3 protein. The table includes approximately 24,000 distinct CDR3 sequences, approximately 53% detected once. The specimen was CD8+ T cells from the center of a lung tumor. These receptors all stem from a male donor with lung adenocarcinoma. The CD4 and CD8 labels of this study may be unreliable. CDR3s include the opening cysteine and the closing phenylalanine or tryptophan. The D gene is left open where the match is weak. Clone size, where shown, is once, few, many, or a class for clones that have expanded.

many	NA	TRBV6-5	TRBJ1-1	CASSYLQGNTEAFF	TGTGCCAGCAGTTACCTACAGGGTAACACTGAAGCTTTCTTT
few	TRBD1	TRBV20-1	TRBJ2-1	CSAKTGPLYNEQFF	TGCAGTGCCAAGACAGGGCCCTTGTACAATGAGCAGTTCTTC
many	NA	TRBV4-1	TRBJ1-1	CASSLRTGNTEAFF	TGCGCCAGCAGCCTTCGGACGGGAAACACTGAAGCTTTCTTT
once	NA	TRBV27	TRBJ2-7	CASSLSGFPYEQYF	TGTGCCAGCAGTTTATCAGGGTTCCCCTACGAGCAGTACTTC
many	NA	TRBV27	TRBJ1-1	CASSWEGPRRGTEAFF	TGTGCCAGCAGTTGGGAGGGACCCCGGAGGGGCACTGAAGCTTTCTTT
few	TRBD2	TRBV12-3/TRBV12-4	TRBJ2-3	CASSPQGLLSDTQYF	TGTGCCAGCAGTCCGCAGGGACTACTCTCAGATACGCAGTATTTT
NA	TRBD1	TRBV29-1	TRBJ1-4	CSVSGTGNTNEKLFF	TGCAGCGTTTCCGGGACAGGGAATACTAATGAAAAACTGTTTTTT
few	NA	TRBV6-5	TRBJ2-1	CASSYIGGNNEQFF	TGTGCCAGCAGTTACATTGGCGGAAACAATGAGCAGTTCTTC
many	TRBD2	TRBV25-1	TRBJ2-5	CASSTTSGNSPLISAHQETQYF	TGTGCCAGCAGTACAACTAGCGGGAATTCCCCCTTAATTTCCGCCCACCAAGAGACCCAGTACTTC
NA	NA	TRBV6-5	TRBJ2-3	CASSYSTLLVTEALYF	TGTGCCAGCAGTTACTCGACGCTCCTTGTCACCGAGGCGCTGTATTTT